The entry below gives a single TCR beta chain sequence along with its context. The data stem from a study of blood T cell repertoires in COVID-19. Enrollment of patients from Seattle took place during active infection, with longitudinal follow-up. Authors' processing steps: Reference gene primer amplification in the assay estimated nucleated cell counts. Data came from immunoSEQ multiplex PCR; TCRdb stores just in-frame clones and leaves some out. From that table come the V and J calls and clone size; the DNA was used to work out D and trimming. Of roughly 62,000 clones detected, about 80% appear once; the ten largest clones hold around 10%. Looked up from germline, CDR1 is LNHDA and CDR2 is SQIVND (reference sequence). V lost 11 bases and J lost 6; bases outside the gene matches: 12. The CDR3 runs to 14 residues.

Sequencing used peripheral blood. This TCR came from an older man with COVID-19, enrolled during active disease. The chain links TRBV19 to TRBJ2-4, with 8 bases matching TRBD2. CDR3 nucleotides: TGTGCCTCCAACCCCTCGGGGGGGGGAAACATTCAGTACTTC. Its translation: CASNPSGGGNIQYF.